These 5 T cell receptor beta chains originate from one sample sequenced in a study of cytotoxic CD8 clonotypes in ibrutinib-treated CLL. Clones were read by immunoSEQ multiplex PCR, and TCRdb kept only the in-frame ones, dropping some. Of roughly 54,000 clones listed, more than 55% are singletons. Sequencing was performed on PBMCs, taken after 24 months of ibrutinib treatment. These receptors were taken from a human donor with chronic lymphocytic leukemia.

This clone was detected once. The chain employs TRBV11-2 and TRBJ2-1; the D is unclear. CDR3 size: 14 residues. CDR1 is SGHAT, CDR2 FQNNGV, per germline. Trimming took 5 bases from V and 12 from J, leaving 20 bases between them. CDR3 region: CASSPPAGARVQFF. DNA of the CDR3: TGTGCCAGCAGCCCCCCGGCTGGCGCTCGTGTGCAGTTCTTC.

The J gene is TRBJ2-5, the V gene TRBV6-1; D ambiguous. The V and J ends lost 6 bases and 4 bases respectively, with 6 bases between them. The CDR3 has 11 residues. Germline CDR1 reads MNHNS; CDR2 reads SASEGT. The chain's CDR3 is CASSRTETQYF. The DNA of the CDR3 is TGTGCCAGCAGCCGAACAGAGACCCAGTACTTC.

V gene TRBV29-1 combines with J gene TRBJ2-6; 9 bases map to TRBD1. V lost 6 bases to trimming and J lost 3 bases; unmatched junction nucleotides: 9. This CDR3 contains 16 residues. From germline, CDR1 is SQVTM and CDR2 ANQGSEA. The CDR3 spells CSVPGQGGFGANVLTF. The CDR3 bases are TGCAGCGTCCCGGGACAGGGAGGATTTGGGGCCAACGTCCTGACTTTC.

The genes are TRBV5-1 and TRBJ2-5, with D perhaps being TRBD1 or TRBD2 (7 bases each). Germline V gene lookup returns CDR1 SGHRS and CDR2 YFSETQ. The CDR3 is made up of 16 amino acids. Trimming took off 2 bases at V and 4 bases at J, with 18 bases between the two ends. For the CDR3, the DNA is TGCGCCAGCAGCTTCGGGATGGGAGGGGGCGCAGAGACCCAGTACTTC. Translation: CASSFGMGGGAETQYF.

This chain connects TRBV9 to TRBJ2-2, with 9 bases that match TRBD2. The CDR3 covers 17 residues. CDR1 is SGDLS, CDR2 YYNGEE, per germline. The trim removed 6 bases at V and 2 bases at J, leaving 11 bases unmatched. CDR3 nucleotides: TGTGCCAGCAATAGTGGAGCGGGGGGTTTCAACACCGGGGAGCTGTTTTTT. Protein: CASNSGAGGFNTGELFF.